The clone carrying this T cell receptor beta chain was seen repeatedly, ten times or more. Its target is unknown. The data derive from a study of T cells in Graves' hyperthyroidism and ophthalmopathy. The CDR3 spans 13 residues. The junction had 3 bases not matched to a gene; V was cut back by 6 bases and J by 2 bases. From germline, CDR1 is SQVTM and CDR2 ANQGSEA. The study, taken as a whole, reports: Classification by a 13 V-J model distinguished ophthalmopathy from stable hyperthyroidism. Most expanded thyroid clonotypes above 0.001 also appeared in blood.

TCR beta CDR3 sequences were amplified from RNA transcripts. TCR CDR3 regions were first amplified by RT-PCR with HTBI primers. TCRdb passed the multiplex PCR reads through MiXCR, listing each CDR3 protein once. The data show some 600,000 distinct CDR3 sequences, around 45% seen once. Sequences were obtained from peripheral blood or thyroid tissue (not recorded which). The receptor comes from a woman aged 18-35 years with Graves' hyperthyroidism. The rearrangement uses TRBV29-1 and TRBJ2-7; 11 positions agree with TRBD2. The CDR3 sequence is CSVGTSGTYEQYF. DNA of the CDR3: TGCAGCGTCGGGACTAGCGGAACCTACGAGCAGTACTTC.